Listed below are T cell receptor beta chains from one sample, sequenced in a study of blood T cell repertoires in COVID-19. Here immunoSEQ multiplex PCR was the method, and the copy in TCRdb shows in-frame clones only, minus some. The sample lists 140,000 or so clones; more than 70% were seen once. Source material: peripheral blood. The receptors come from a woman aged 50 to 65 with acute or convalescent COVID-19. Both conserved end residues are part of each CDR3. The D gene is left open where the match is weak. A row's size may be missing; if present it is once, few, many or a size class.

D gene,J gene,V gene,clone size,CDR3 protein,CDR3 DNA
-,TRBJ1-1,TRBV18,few,CASSPPLQRNTEAFF,TGTGCCAGCTCACCACCGCTGCAGCGCAACACTGAAGCTTTCTTT
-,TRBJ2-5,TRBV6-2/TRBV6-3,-,CASSPHGGAGQHQETQYF,TGTGCCAGCAGTCCCCATGGGGGGGCCGGGCAGCACCAAGAGACCCAGTACTTC
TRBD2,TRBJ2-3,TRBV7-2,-,CASSYHPAGDIVTQYF,TGTGCCAGCAGCTACCATCCAGCGGGGGACATCGTTACGCAGTATTTT
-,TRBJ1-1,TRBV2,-,CATRSAFF,TGTGCCACCCGTAGCGCTTTCTTT
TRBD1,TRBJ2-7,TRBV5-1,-,CASSSAPGGHYEQYF,TGCGCCAGCAGCTCAGCTCCAGGGGGCCACTACGAGCAGTACTTC
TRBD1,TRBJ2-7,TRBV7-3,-,CARSSGQLDYEQYF,TGTGCCAGATCCTCGGGACAGCTTGACTACGAGCAGTACTTC
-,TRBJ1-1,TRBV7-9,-,CASSLPAGMNTEAFF,TGTGCCAGCAGCTTACCGGCGGGCATGAACACTGAAGCTTTCTTT
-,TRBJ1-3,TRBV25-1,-,CASTPSTGSGNTIYF,TGTGCCAGCACTCCGAGCACAGGCTCTGGAAACACCATATATTTT
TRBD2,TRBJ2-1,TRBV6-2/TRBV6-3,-,CASSYNRLAGGRGNEQFF,TGTGCCAGCAGTTACAACCGACTAGCGGGGGGCAGGGGCAATGAGCAGTTCTTC
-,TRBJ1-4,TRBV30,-,CAWRGHTEKLFF,TGTGCCTGGAGGGGGCATACCGAAAAACTGTTTTTT
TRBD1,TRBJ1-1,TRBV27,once,CASRPEQGVRTEAFF,TGTGCCAGCAGACCAGAACAGGGGGTAAGAACTGAAGCTTTCTTT
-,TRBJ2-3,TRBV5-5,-,CASSSPNLREDTQYF,TGTGCCAGCAGCTCCCCCAATTTGCGGGAAGATACGCAGTATTTT
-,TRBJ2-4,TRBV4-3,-,CASSPRPQGKGDIQYF,TGCGCCAGCAGCCCCCGCCCCCAGGGGAAAGGTGACATTCAGTACTTC
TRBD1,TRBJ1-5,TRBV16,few,CASSQSGQANQPQHF,TGTGCCAGCAGCCAATCCGGACAGGCCAATCAGCCCCAGCATTTT
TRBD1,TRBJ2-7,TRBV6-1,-,CASTMGTGTYEQYF,TGTGCCAGCACCATGGGGACAGGGACCTACGAGCAGTACTTC
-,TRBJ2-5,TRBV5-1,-,CASRLPLAQETQYF,TGCGCCAGCAGACTTCCCCTCGCCCAAGAGACCCAGTACTTC
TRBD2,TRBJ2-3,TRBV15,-,CATSRDAGGSGVTDTQYF,TGTGCCACCAGCAGAGATGCTGGAGGTAGCGGGGTCACAGATACGCAGTATTTT
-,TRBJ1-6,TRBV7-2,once,CASSLSNGRDSSPLHF,TGTGCCAGCAGCTTAAGTAATGGGAGGGATAGTTCACCCCTCCACTTT
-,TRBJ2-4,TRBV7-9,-,CASSPQGGGQNIQYF,TGTGCCAGCAGCCCACAGGGGGGGGGCCAAAACATTCAGTACTTC
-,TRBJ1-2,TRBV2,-,CASRSSGADGYTF,TGTGCCAGCAGGTCCTCAGGGGCGGATGGCTACACCTTC
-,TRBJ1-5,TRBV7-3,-,CASSPVSGGGQPQHF,TGTGCCAGCAGCCCCGTTAGCGGGGGCGGCCAGCCCCAGCATTTT
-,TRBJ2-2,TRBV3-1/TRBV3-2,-,CASSPAVTGELFF,TGTGCCAGCAGCCCCGCGGTAACCGGGGAGCTGTTTTTT
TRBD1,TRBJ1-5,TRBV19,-,CASRDRGNQPQHF,TGTGCCAGTCGGGACAGAGGTAATCAGCCCCAGCATTTT
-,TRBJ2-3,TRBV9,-,CASSVGADPSTDTQYF,TGTGCCAGCAGCGTAGGGGCAGATCCTAGCACAGATACGCAGTATTTT
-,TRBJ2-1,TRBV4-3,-,CASSQEWLGAEMNEQFF,TGCGCCAGCAGCCAAGAATGGTTGGGGGCCGAGATGAATGAGCAGTTCTTC
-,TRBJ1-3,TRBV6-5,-,CASSYDTGSGNTIYF,TGTGCCAGCAGTTACGACACAGGCTCTGGAAACACCATATATTTT
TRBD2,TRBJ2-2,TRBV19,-,CASSFTSGGFGELFF,TGTGCCAGTAGTTTTACTAGCGGGGGGTTCGGGGAGCTGTTTTTT
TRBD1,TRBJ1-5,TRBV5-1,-,CASSPTGTANQPQHF,TGCGCCAGCAGCCCCACGGGGACAGCTAATCAGCCCCAGCATTTT
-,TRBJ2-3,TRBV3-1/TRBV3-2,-,CASSQVGGGPGTQYF,TGTGCCAGCAGCCAAGTAGGCGGGGGCCCCGGGACGCAGTATTTT
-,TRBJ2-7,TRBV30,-,CALEGQVYEQYF,TGTGCCCTGGAGGGGCAGGTTTACGAGCAGTACTTC
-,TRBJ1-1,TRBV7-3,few,CASSLMEYGTEAFF,TGTGCCAGCAGCTTAATGGAGTATGGCACTGAAGCTTTCTTT
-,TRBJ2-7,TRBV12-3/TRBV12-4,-,CASSLGAGDEQYF,TGTGCCAGCAGTTTGGGGGCAGGGGACGAGCAGTACTTC
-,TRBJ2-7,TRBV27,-,CASSGHFSYEQYF,TGTGCCAGCAGCGGACATTTTTCCTACGAGCAGTACTTC
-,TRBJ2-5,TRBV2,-,CASSKAGETQYF,TGTGCCAGCAGTAAAGCCGGAGAGACCCAGTACTTC
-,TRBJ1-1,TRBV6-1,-,CASSEWAFMNTEAFF,TGTGCCAGCAGTGAATGGGCCTTCATGAACACTGAAGCTTTCTTT
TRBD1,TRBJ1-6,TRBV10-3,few,CAISERGQSNSPLHF,TGTGCCATCAGTGAGCGGGGACAGTCTAATTCACCCCTCCACTTT
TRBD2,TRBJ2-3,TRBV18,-,CASSTTSGGVSTDTQYF,TGTGCCAGCTCAACGACTAGCGGGGGGGTTAGCACAGATACGCAGTATTTT
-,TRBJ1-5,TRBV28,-,CASSLPGQLNQPQHF,TGTGCCAGCAGTCTGCCCGGACAGCTCAATCAGCCCCAGCATTTT
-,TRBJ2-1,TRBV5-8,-,CASSFTRDSVVFNEQFF,TGTGCCAGCAGCTTTACCCGGGATAGCGTGGTATTCAATGAGCAGTTCTTC
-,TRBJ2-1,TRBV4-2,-,CASSQDTSYEQFF,TGTGCCAGCAGCCAAGATACTAGCTATGAGCAGTTCTTC
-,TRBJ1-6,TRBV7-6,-,CASSLSGGTSPLHF,TGTGCCAGCAGCTTATCGGGGGGGACTTCACCCCTCCACTTT
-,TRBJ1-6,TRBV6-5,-,CASSLGVNSPLHF,TGTGCCAGCAGTTTAGGAGTAAATTCACCCCTCCACTTT
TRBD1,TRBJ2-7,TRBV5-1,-,CASSRGQAKHEQYF,TGCGCCAGCAGCCGGGGACAGGCGAAACACGAGCAGTACTTC
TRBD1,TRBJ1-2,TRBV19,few,CASSSYGTGYGYTF,TGTGCCAGTAGTTCATACGGGACAGGCTATGGCTACACCTTC
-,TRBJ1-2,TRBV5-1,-,CASSLDPGQSYGYTF,TGCGCCAGCAGCTTGGACCCGGGACAATCCTATGGCTACACCTTC
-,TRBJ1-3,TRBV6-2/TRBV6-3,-,CASSAGQRNTIYF,TGTGCCAGCAGCGCCGGACAGCGAAACACCATATATTTT
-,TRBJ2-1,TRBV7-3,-,CASSLFSGIYNEQFF,TGTGCCAGCAGCTTATTTTCAGGGATCTACAATGAGCAGTTCTTC
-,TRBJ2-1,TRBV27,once,CASSPYMYNEQFF,TGTGCCAGCAGTCCTTATATGTACAATGAGCAGTTCTTC
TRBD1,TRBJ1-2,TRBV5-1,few,CASSSSTGASNYGYTF,TGCGCCAGCAGCTCCTCGACAGGGGCGTCTAACTATGGCTACACCTTC
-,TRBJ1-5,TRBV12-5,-,CASGLANQPQHF,TGTGCTAGTGGTTTGGCTAATCAGCCCCAGCATTTT
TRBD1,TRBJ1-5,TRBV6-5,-,CASSNSGTGDQPQHF,TGTGCCAGCAGTAATTCCGGGACAGGGGATCAGCCCCAGCATTTT
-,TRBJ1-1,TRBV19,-,CASSISPNTEAFF,TGTGCCAGTAGTATAAGCCCCAACACTGAAGCTTTCTTT
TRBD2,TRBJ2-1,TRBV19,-,CASTNSGGVGEQFF,TGTGCCAGTACCAACTCCGGGGGGGTCGGTGAGCAGTTCTTC
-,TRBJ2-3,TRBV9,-,CASSPQGGPGADTQYF,TGTGCCAGCAGCCCTCAGGGGGGACCCGGGGCGGATACGCAGTATTTT
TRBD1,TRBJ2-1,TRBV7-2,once,CASTLGIGNRGLDNEQFF,TGTGCCAGCACCTTGGGAATTGGGAACAGGGGGCTTGACAATGAGCAGTTCTTC